This TCR beta chain stems from a study of CD8+ T cells in alopecia areata. Study details: Those receiving the skin were approximately 7-11-week-old female C3H/HeJ mice, whose grafts came from roughly 6-13-month-old C3H/HeJ donors with spontaneous alopecia. General study points: In lesional scalp, particularly from alopecia totalis/universalis, clonality was higher than in normal scalp. In scalp samples, resident alphabeta T cells of normal skin are also sequenced.

Sequencing used cDNA as its template, made by extracting RNA and reverse transcribing it. The table came from immunoSEQ multiplex PCR; TCRdb's copy has only in-frame clones and leaves some out. The sample yields 250,000 or so clones, without any singletons. The sorting of pooled cutaneous lymph node cells relied on CD4, CD8alpha, NKG2D, NKG2ACE and other markers. This CDR3 has 14 residues. The V gene's germline CDR1 is FNHDT and CDR2 SITEND (reference sequence). Trimming at V came to 6 bases and at J to 3 bases, leaving 6 bases not matched to a gene. This clone was detected only a few times. Its antigen is currently unknown. Gene names follow the mouse nomenclature. The read ends 4 residues shy of where the CDR3 ends; the end is completed using the germline J gene.

The sequence was obtained from a C3H/HeJ mouse with alopecia areata. These mice share the MHC haplotype H2-k. Input material: CD4+ T cells sorted from a lymph node. The chain employs TRBV19 and TRBJ2-1; 7 nucleotides align to TRBD1. The part of the CDR3 DNA that was read is TGTGCCAGCATCCTCCGGGACAGCTATGCT. Amino acid sequence: CASILRDSYA. The entire CDR3 reads CASILRDSYAEQFF.